What follows are 6 T cell receptor beta chains derived from one specimen sequenced in a study of beta chain features in type 1 diabetes. Expressed TCRB transcripts were sequenced because the isolated RNA had all been reverse transcribed beforehand. Profiled with immunoSEQ multiplex PCR; TCRdb holds only in-frame clones, not every one. Of about 150,000 clones in the sample, roughly 10% were seen once. Sequenced input: naive CD4+ T cells from blood. The receptors originated from a man between 18 and 29 years old in good health.

The CDR3 DNA is TGTGCCAGCAGCCCTCGGACAGGGGTTCCCCCCGGGGAGCTGTTTTTT. Protein product: CASSPRTGVPPGELFF. This chain joins TRBV9 and TRBJ2-2; 9 nucleotides line up with TRBD1. Germline V lookup: CDR1 SGDLS, CDR2 YYNGEE. Trimming took 4 bases from V and 6 from J; bases not matched to a gene: 10. This CDR3 comprises 16 residues.

This clone has more than one count but fewer than ten. At the DNA level, this CDR3 is encoded by other sequences in the same sample as well. The J gene is TRBJ2-3, the V gene TRBV5-1; D is possibly TRBD1 (6 bases). V shed 4 bases and J shed 2 bases, with 11 bases lying between them. The germline V gene has CDR1 SGHRS and CDR2 YFSETQ. This CDR3 is built from 14 residues. In DNA form, the CDR3 reads TGCGCCAGCAGCCCAGGACAGCTCACAGATACGCAGTATTTT. Protein sequence: CASSPGQLTDTQYF.

In this sample, this clone turned up a few times. This chain links TRBV10-3 with TRBJ1-2; no reliable D call. Between the trimmed V and J ends, which lost 4 bases and 7 bases, there was a span of 10 bases. The CDR3 sequence is 12 residues long. Germline V gene sequence: CDR1 ENHRY, CDR2 SYGVKD. The CDR3: CAISGLDSGYTF. In nucleotides, the CDR3 is TGTGCCATCAGTGGGTTAGACTCTGGCTACACCTTC.

The chain uses TRBV7-6 and TRBJ2-1; TRBD2 might be the D (5 bases). Trimming took off 4 bases at V and 9 bases at J, with 7 bases between the two ends. This CDR3 spans 11 amino acids. The V gene's germline CDR1 is SGHVS and CDR2 FNYEAQ. CDR3 sequence: CASSSSGEQFF. CDR3 nucleotides: TGTGCCAGCAGCTCAAGCGGTGAGCAGTTCTTC.

The gene calls are TRBV4-3 and TRBJ2-3, with D unresolved. In germline, CDR1 is LGHNA, CDR2 YSLEER. This CDR3 is built from 14 residues. V was pared by 1 base and J by 2 bases, with 7 bases between. CDR3 in DNA: TGCGCCAGCAGCCAAGGGGCCCACACAGATACGCAGTATTTT. This codes for CASSQGAHTDTQYF.

This clone was picked up a small number of times. This chain uses TRBV9 with TRBJ2-2; D is unclear. The V and J ends lost 0 bases and 0 bases respectively, with 6 bases between them. Germline lookup yields CDR1 SGDLS and CDR2 YYNGEE. This CDR3 spans 15 amino acids. This chain's CDR3 is CASSVARTNTGELFF. CDR3 DNA: TGTGCCAGCAGCGTAGCTAGAACGAACACCGGGGAGCTGTTTTTT.